The sequence of this T cell receptor beta chain was determined in a study of CD8+CD57+ T cells in acquired aplastic anemia. Study background: Healthy donor CD4+ cell samples had a mean of around 10 million reads.

TCR beta VDJ and CDR3 were profiled, and genomic DNA was the template. TCRdb passed the reads through MiXCR, listing each CDR3 protein once. The repertoire includes under 200,000 distinct CDR3 sequences, under 75% of them detected once, and 45% sits in the top ten. The CDR3 has 13 residues. Trimming cost V 1 base and J 10 bases, with 12 bases left between them. Germline lookup yields CDR1 SGHVT and CDR2 SQSDAQ. The receptor comes from a human donor in good health. The chain recombines TRBV7-4 with TRBJ2-3; TRBD1 is a possible D gene (5 bases). The sequenced sample consisted of sorted CD4+, CD8+, or CD8+CD57+ T cells (not recorded which) from PBMCs. CDR3 sequence (DNA): TGTGCCAGCAGCTTAGTCGTTCAGGGTGCGCAGTATTTT. Translated: CASSLVVQGAQYF.